This T cell receptor (beta chain) appears in the sequencing data of a study of blood T cell repertoires in COVID-19. Study summary: The United States, Italy and Spain supplied acute and convalescent COVID-19 samples. The cDNA or gDNA used as material had been derived from T cells, B-cell-depleted T cells, or PBMCs.

Deletions cut 4 bases from V and 2 bases from J, with 9 bases between. The germline V gene encodes CDR1 MNHEY and CDR2 SVGAGI. CDR3 length equals 13 residues. This clone occurred once. Under the authors' procedure: Reference gene primer amplification gave nucleated cell count estimates. Repertoires were generated with immunoSEQ multiplex PCR, while TCRdb's copy carries only in-frame clones and drops some. The V and J calls and clone size come from that table; D and trimming were worked out from the DNA. The sample holds about 220,000 clones, around 80% seen once. V usage is TRBV6-5 and J usage is TRBJ2-7; perhaps TRBD1 as D (6 bases). The sequence came from a man aged 30 to 45 with active or convalescent COVID-19. Sequencing input: peripheral blood. CDR3 coding DNA: TGTGCCAGCAGTTCGGGACAAACCTACGAGCAGTACTTC. This encodes CASSSGQTYEQYF.